The 9 T cell receptor beta chains given below trace back to one sample, sequenced in a study of a mutant IDH1 vaccine in newly diagnosed glioma. Only in-frame clones appear in the TCRdb table, and some are missing; sequencing was by immunoSEQ multiplex PCR. The profile shows about 130,000 clones, roughly 75% of them singletons. Their antigens are not known. Specified time point: week 11, during vaccination. Doses comprised 300 ug of mutant IDH1 20-mer peptide each, plus topical imiquimod. The sequencing here drew on PBMCs, taken from a glioma patient whose treatment included an IDH1 peptide vaccine. Receptors originate from a man in his forties with glioma.

This chain uses TRBV7-3 with TRBJ2-1; 10 nucleotides line up with TRBD2. V gave up 5 bases and J gave up 3 bases; unmatched junction bases: 7. Germline V lookup: CDR1 SGHTA, CDR2 FQGTGA. The CDR3 has 16 residues. In DNA, the CDR3 is TGTGCCAGCAGCCCGACAGGGACTAGCGACTACAATGAGCAGTTCTTC. This sequence encodes CASSPTGTSDYNEQFF.

The J gene is TRBJ1-6, the V gene TRBV5-1, with D perhaps matching TRBD1 (6 bases). Trimming took off 1 base at V and 12 bases at J, with 14 bases between the two ends. The V gene's germline CDR1 is SGHRS and CDR2 YFSETQ. The CDR3 is 14 amino acids. The DNA for the CDR3 is TGCGCCAGCAGCTTGTTGGACAGCGGACTACCCCTCCACTTT. This translates into CASSLLDSGLPLHF.

J is TRBJ2-7 and V is TRBV9; 8 positions match TRBD2. This CDR3 contains 15 residues. Per germline, CDR1 SGDLS and CDR2 YYNGEE. V was pared by 0 bases and J by 5 bases, with 7 bases of the junction left unmatched. This chain's CDR3 is CASSVGTSKLDEQYF. CDR3 DNA: TGTGCCAGCAGCGTAGGGACTAGCAAGCTCGACGAGCAGTACTTC.

This sequence joins TRBV4-3 and TRBJ2-2; 11 nucleotides line up with TRBD2. The CDR3 runs to 16 residues. The germline V gene has CDR1 LGHNA and CDR2 YSLEER. Losses at the gene ends were 4 bases for V and 5 bases for J; bases not matched to a gene: 6. The CDR3 coding sequence is TGCGCCAGCAGCCCCCGGGGACTAGCGGAAACCGGGGAGCTGTTTTTT. It yields the protein CASSPRGLAETGELFF.

This clone appeared once. The J gene is TRBJ2-2, the V gene TRBV2, with unresolved D. Germline V gene data show CDR1 as SNHLY and CDR2 as FYNNEI. V was shortened by 3 bases and J by 4 bases, with 6 bases between the two germline ends. CDR3 length equals 13 residues. Here the CDR3 DNA reads TGTGCCAGCAGTGACTCCCGCACCGGGGAGCTGTTTTTT. Translation gives CASSDSRTGELFF.

The V gene is TRBV12-5, the J gene TRBJ2-1; tentatively, D is TRBD2 (5 bases). Germline CDR1 and CDR2: LGHNT and FRNRAP. Trimming removed 3 bases at V and 12 bases at J, with 9 bases between. CDR3 length: 11 residues. The CDR3 here is CASGFSVWQFF. The CDR3 nucleotides are TGTGCTAGTGGTTTTAGCGTTTGGCAGTTCTTC.

The chain is built from TRBV6-5 and TRBJ2-7; TRBD1 might be the D (6 bases). V lost 6 bases to trimming and J lost 7 bases, with 16 bases between them. Per germline, CDR1 MNHEY and CDR2 SVGAGI. The CDR3 consists of 13 residues. CDR3 sequence (DNA): TGTGCCAGCAGCTCCCAGGGGTTGAGGGAGCAGTACTTC. Translation: CASSSQGLREQYF.

The DNA for the CDR3 is TGTGCCAGCAGCTCACGGACTAGCGGGAGGTCAGGGGAGACCCAGTACTTC. It is translated as CASSSRTSGRSGETQYF. The V call is TRBV11-1, the J call TRBJ2-5, with 14 bases identical to TRBD2. The CDR3 has 17 residues. After removal of 4 bases from V and 5 bases from J, the junction contained 9 bases not matched to a gene. Looked up from germline, CDR1 is SGHAT and CDR2 is FQDESV (reference sequence). Looking up the rest from reference TRBV11-1 and TRBJ2-5 gives the full variable domain: EAEVAQSPRYKITEKSQAVAFWCDPISGHATLYWYRQILGQGPELLVQFQDESVVDDSQLPKDRFSAERLKGVDSTLKIQPAELGDSAMYLCASSSRTSGRSGETQYFGPGTRLLVL.

The chain uses TRBV19 and TRBJ2-5; tentatively, D is TRBD1 or TRBD2 (6 bases each). The germline V and J ends were trimmed by 8 bases and 4 bases, with 17 bases remaining between them. CDR1 and CDR2 (germline): LNHDA, SQIVND (reference sequence). The CDR3 runs to 14 residues. The CDR3, as DNA: TGTGCCAGTGGGAACCTAGGGGGAGGAGAGACCCAGTACTTC. Translated, it gives CASGNLGGGETQYF.